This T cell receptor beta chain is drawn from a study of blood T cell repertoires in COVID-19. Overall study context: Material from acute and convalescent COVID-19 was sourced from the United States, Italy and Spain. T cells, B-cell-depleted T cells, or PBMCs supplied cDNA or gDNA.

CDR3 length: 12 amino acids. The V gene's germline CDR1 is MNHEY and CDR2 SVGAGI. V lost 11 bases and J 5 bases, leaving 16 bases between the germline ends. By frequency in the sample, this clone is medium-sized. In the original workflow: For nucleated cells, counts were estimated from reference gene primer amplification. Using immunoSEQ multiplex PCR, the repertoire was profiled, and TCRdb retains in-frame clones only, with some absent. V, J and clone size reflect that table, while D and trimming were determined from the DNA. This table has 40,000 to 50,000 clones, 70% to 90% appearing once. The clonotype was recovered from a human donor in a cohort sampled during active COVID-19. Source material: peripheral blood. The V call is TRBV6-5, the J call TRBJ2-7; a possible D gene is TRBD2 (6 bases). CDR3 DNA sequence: TGTGCCCGCCCGTGGGGGGAGAACGAGCAGTACTTC. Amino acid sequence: CARPWGENEQYF.